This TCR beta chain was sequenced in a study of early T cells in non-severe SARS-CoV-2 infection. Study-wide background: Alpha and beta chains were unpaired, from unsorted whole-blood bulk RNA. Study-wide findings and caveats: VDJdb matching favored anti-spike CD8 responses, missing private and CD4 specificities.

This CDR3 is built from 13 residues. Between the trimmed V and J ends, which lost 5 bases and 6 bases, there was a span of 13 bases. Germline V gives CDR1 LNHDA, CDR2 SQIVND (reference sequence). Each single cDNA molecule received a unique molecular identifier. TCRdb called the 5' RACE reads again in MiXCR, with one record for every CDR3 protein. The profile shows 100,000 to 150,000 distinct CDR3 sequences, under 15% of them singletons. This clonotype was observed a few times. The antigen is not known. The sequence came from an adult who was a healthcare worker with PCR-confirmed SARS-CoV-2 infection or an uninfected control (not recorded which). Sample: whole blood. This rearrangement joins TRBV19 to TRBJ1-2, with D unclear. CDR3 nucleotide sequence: TGTGCCAGTAGTGACCGGGCTATAGATGGCTACACCTTC. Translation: CASSDRAIDGYTF.